A single sample is the source of the 27 T cell receptor beta chains below, sequenced in a study of T cell changes during pregnancy in multiple sclerosis. This table comes from immunoSEQ multiplex PCR, and its TCRdb copy is limited to in-frame clones, with some not included. The data hold roughly 60,000 clones, with roughly 88% observed a single time. The sample consisted of peripheral blood, taken in the second trimester of pregnancy. All receptors derive from a female donor in good health, enrolled as a control in a pregnancy study.

This chain uses TRBV5-5 with TRBJ1-1; D perhaps matches TRBD1 (5 bases). Trimming left V 2 bases short and J 4 bases short, with 9 bases between. The CDR3 is 13 amino acids. In germline, CDR1 is SGHKS, CDR2 YYEKEE (reference sequence). The CDR3: CASSFGGVTEAFF. The DNA of the CDR3 is TGTGCCAGCAGCTTCGGGGGGGTCACTGAAGCTTTCTTT.

The chain joins TRBV7-9 to TRBJ1-6; 8 bases agree with TRBD1. The CDR3 totals 16 residues. Germline V CDR1 and CDR2: SEHNR, FQNEAQ (reference sequence). Trimming at V came to 4 bases and at J to 9 bases, leaving 11 bases not matched to a gene. CDR3 region: CASSWGTGEVSSPLHF. In nucleotides, the CDR3 is TGTGCCAGCAGCTGGGGGACAGGCGAGGTTTCTTCACCCCTCCACTTT.

This chain links TRBV7-2 with TRBJ2-1; 7 positions match TRBD1. Per germline, CDR1 SGHTA and CDR2 FQGNSA. Unmatched junction bases numbered 9, after V lost 4 bases and J lost 6 bases. The CDR3 has 15 residues. CDR3 amino acids: CASSSAGTVSNEQFF. The CDR3 DNA reads TGTGCCAGCAGCTCCGCCGGGACAGTCTCCAATGAGCAGTTCTTC.

The chain is built from TRBV5-1 and TRBJ2-7; perhaps TRBD1 as D (6 bases). Germline CDR1 and CDR2: SGHRS and YFSETQ. Trimming took off 9 bases at V and 3 bases at J, with 19 bases between the two ends. The CDR3 spans 14 residues. CDR3 protein: CATRPSGESYEQYF. The DNA for the CDR3 is TGCGCCACCAGACCCTCAGGGGAGAGCTACGAGCAGTACTTC.

J is TRBJ1-5 and V is TRBV2; 8 nucleotides line up with TRBD1. V lost 4 bases, J lost 8 bases, and 4 bases stayed unmatched. The CDR3 consists of 13 residues. The germline gives CDR1 SNHLY, CDR2 FYNNEI. CDR3 nucleotides: TGTGCCAGCAGTGGACAGGGGTTGAAGCCCCAGCATTTT. It is translated as CASSGQGLKPQHF.

This chain joins TRBV10-3 and TRBJ2-2; the D is unclear. The CDR3 has 13 residues. The germline gives CDR1 ENHRY, CDR2 SYGVKD. The ends were cut back, 4 bases at V and 1 base at J, with 4 bases in the middle. CDR3 sequence (DNA): TGTGCCATCAGTGGACAGAACACCGGGGAGCTGTTTTTT. Protein sequence: CAISGQNTGELFF.

V and J are TRBV7-9 and TRBJ2-1; TRBD2 matches at 11 bases. The germline gives CDR1 SEHNR, CDR2 FQNEAQ (reference sequence). The length of the CDR3 is 17 residues. V lost 2 bases and J lost 4; bases outside the gene matches: 7. The CDR3 spells CASSLFIAGGTYNEQFF. Written as DNA, the CDR3 is TGTGCCAGCAGCTTATTTATAGCGGGAGGGACGTACAATGAGCAGTTCTTC.

The chain employs TRBV18 and TRBJ2-7; D remains ambiguous. CDR1 KGHSH and CDR2 LQKENI come from the germline V gene. The ends were cut back, 3 bases at V and 5 bases at J, with 8 bases in the middle. The CDR3 runs to 12 residues. CDR3 bases: TGTGCCAGCTCACCGGCAGTCCACGAGCAGTACTTC. It yields the protein CASSPAVHEQYF.

CDR3 nucleotides: TGCAGCGTTGAGGGGACAACAACCTACAATGAGCAGTTCTTC. It codes for CSVEGTTTYNEQFF. V and J are TRBV29-1 and TRBJ2-1, with a possible D match to TRBD1 (6 bases). This CDR3 is 14 amino acids long. Trimming left V 3 bases short and J 2 bases short, with 11 bases between. Germline CDR1 reads SQVTM; CDR2 reads ANQGSEA.

DNA for the CDR3: TGTGCCAGCACACAGGTCCAAGAGACCCAGTACTTC. Translated: CASTQVQETQYF. The gene calls are TRBV7-9 and TRBJ2-5, with D possibly matching TRBD1 (5 bases). This CDR3 region has 12 residues. Germline V lookup: CDR1 SEHNR, CDR2 FQNEAQ (reference sequence). Trimming stripped 7 bases from V and 1 base from J, with 7 bases between.

The chain combines TRBV29-1 with TRBJ1-1, with 9 bases aligning to TRBD1. Germline loops: CDR1 SQVTM, CDR2 ANQGSEA. The CDR3 runs 18 residues. The V and J ends lost 5 bases and 4 bases, in that order; junction bases with no gene match: 20. CDR3 sequence reads: CSVLGRTGEVVGSTEAFF. The CDR3 DNA follows: TGCAGCGTTTTGGGGAGGACAGGGGAGGTGGTAGGGAGCACTGAAGCTTTCTTT.

The chain couples TRBV7-3 to TRBJ2-5; D call uncertain. Germline loops: CDR1 SGHTA, CDR2 FQGTGA. This CDR3 is 13 amino acids long. Trimming pared 3 bases from V and 7 bases from J, leaving 12 bases between. CDR3 in DNA: TGTGCCAGCAGCTTCCGCCCCCGAGGGACCCAGTACTTC. Translation gives CASSFRPRGTQYF.

In its sample, this clone was seen once. This chain uses TRBV28 with TRBJ2-3, with 9 bases matching TRBD2. The CDR3 sequence is 17 residues long. From germline, CDR1 is MDHEN and CDR2 SYDVKM. V gave up 4 bases and J gave up 0 bases; unmatched junction bases: 8. CDR3 nucleotides: TGTGCCAGCAGTTCTCCCCCGCTAGCGGGAAGCACAGATACGCAGTATTTT. Protein: CASSSPPLAGSTDTQYF.

DNA for the CDR3: TGTGCCAGCAGCCAGTACCGCAGCGGGGGGGCTCGCACAGATACGCAGTATTTT. Protein: CASSQYRSGGARTDTQYF. J is TRBJ2-3 and V is TRBV5-7; 10 bases fit TRBD2. TRBV5-7 is noted as an ORF with a role that remains uncertain. CDR3 size: 18 residues. The V segment lost 4 bases and the J segment 1 base; nucleotides outside the gene matches: 12.

The gene calls are TRBV5-4 and TRBJ2-3; TRBD1 agrees at 9 bases. The V segment lost 5 bases and the J segment 6 bases; nucleotides outside the gene matches: 13. This CDR3 is built from 16 residues. Per the germline V gene, CDR1 is SGHNT and CDR2 is YYREEE (reference sequence). The CDR3 region is CASSFPGQGIVDTQYF. The CDR3 DNA reads as TGTGCCAGCAGTTTCCCGGGACAGGGTATTGTGGATACGCAGTATTTT.

This chain links TRBV19 with TRBJ1-2; D may be TRBD1 (6 bases). The ends were cut back, 9 bases at V and 3 bases at J, with 20 bases in the middle. Germline CDR1 is LNHDA and CDR2 is SQIVND (reference sequence). The CDR3 has 15 amino acids. The CDR3 here is CASHPLQGADYGYTF. The CDR3 nucleotides read TGTGCCAGCCATCCACTACAGGGTGCTGACTATGGCTACACCTTC. Based on the CDR3 plus reference TRBV19 and TRBJ1-2, the full variable domain is DGGITQSPKYLFRKEGQNVTLSCEQNLNHDAMYWYRQDPGQGLRLIYYSQIVNDFQKGDIAEGYSVSREKKESFPLTVTSAQKNPTAFYLCASHPLQGADYGYTFGSGTRLTVV.

The chain is built from TRBV7-9 and TRBJ1-2; D uncertain. CDR3 length: 15 residues. CDR1 is SEHNR, CDR2 FQNEAQ, per germline (reference sequence). V was cut by 2 bases and J by 1 base, with 11 bases left in between. CDR3 coding DNA: TGTGCCAGCAGCTTATCGGCAGGCGTTAACTATGGCTACACCTTC. Translated, it gives CASSLSAGVNYGYTF. The full variable domain, completed using reference TRBV7-9 and TRBJ1-2, is DTGVSQNPRHKITKRGQNVTFRCDPISEHNRLYWYRQTLGQGPEFLTYFQNEAQLEKSRLLSDRFSAERPKGSFSTLEIQRTEQGDSAMYLCASSLSAGVNYGYTFGSGTRLTVV.

This chain connects TRBV7-9 to TRBJ1-1; 9 bases fit TRBD1. J gave up 0 bases and V 5 bases, and 4 bases lay outside the gene matches. Germline lookup yields CDR1 SEHNR and CDR2 FQNEAQ (reference sequence). The CDR3 is 15 amino acids. CDR3 residues: CASSPDRGMNTEAFF. CDR3 sequence (DNA): TGTGCCAGCAGCCCGGACAGGGGCATGAACACTGAAGCTTTCTTT.

The chain couples TRBV19 to TRBJ2-1, with D unclear. Trimming pared 3 bases from V and 6 bases from J, leaving 6 bases between. Germline V gene lookup returns CDR1 LNHDA and CDR2 SQIVND (reference sequence). This CDR3 comprises 12 residues. The DNA for the CDR3 is TGTGCCAGTAGTATTAACAGCAATGAGCAGTTCTTC. Translated: CASSINSNEQFF.

The chain combines TRBV6-6 with TRBJ1-1; TRBD1 is a possible D gene (5 bases). The CDR3 extends over 16 amino acids. V lost 4 bases and J lost 3, with 18 bases in between. Germline V gene lookup returns CDR1 MNHNY and CDR2 SVGAGI (reference sequence). CDR3 nucleotide sequence: TGTGCCAGCAGTTTCGGGGGAGGGTTTGCGGACACTGAAGCTTTCTTT. Its translation is CASSFGGGFADTEAFF.

The rearrangement links TRBV18 to TRBJ1-4; D gene uncertain. Germline CDR1 KGHSH, CDR2 LQKENI. CDR3 length: 18 residues. V lost 3 bases and J 0 bases, leaving 17 bases between the germline ends. The CDR3, as DNA: TGTGCCAGCTCACCCCCTCGAGCTGGGCTATCAACTAATGAAAAACTGTTTTTT. Translated: CASSPPRAGLSTNEKLFF. The full variable domain, with the rest looked up from reference TRBV18 and TRBJ1-4, is NAGVMQNPRHLVRRRGQEARLRCSPMKGHSHVYWYRQLPEEGLKFMVYLQKENIIDESGMPKERFSAEFPKEGPSILRIQQVVRGDSAAYFCASSPPRAGLSTNEKLFFGSGTQLSVL.

The chain uses TRBV27 and TRBJ2-7; 9 bases agree with TRBD1. Trimming took 4 bases from V and 3 from J; bases not matched to a gene: 7. Per germline, CDR1 MNHEY and CDR2 SMNVEV (reference sequence). CDR3 size: 15 residues. DNA for the CDR3: TGTGCCAGCAGTTCGGGACAGGGAGGATACTACGAGCAGTACTTC. Residues: CASSSGQGGYYEQYF.

This clone came up once. The CDR3 is CASSQALASYEQYF. The CDR3 DNA sequence: TGCGCCAGCAGCCAAGCACTAGCGAGCTACGAGCAGTACTTC. This chain uses TRBV4-1 with TRBJ2-7; 7 bases align to TRBD2. The CDR3 runs 14 residues. Germline CDR1 MGHRA, CDR2 YSYEKL. The V gene end was trimmed by 1 base and the J gene end by 3 bases; junction bases not matched to a gene: 3.

This clone was observed a single time. This sequence joins TRBV10-2 and TRBJ2-1; 8 positions agree with TRBD2. The CDR3 has 13 residues. Germline V gene data show CDR1 as WSHSY and CDR2 as SAAADI. Unmatched junction bases numbered 7, after V lost 9 bases and J lost 6 bases. The CDR3 reads CASGTSSFNEQFF. In DNA, the CDR3 is TGCGCCAGTGGGACTAGTAGTTTCAATGAGCAGTTCTTC.

The rearrangement joins TRBV5-1 to TRBJ2-7; 7 bases agree with TRBD1. CDR1 SGHRS and CDR2 YFSETQ come from the germline V gene. This CDR3 is 12 amino acids long. After removal of 5 bases from V and 4 bases from J, the junction contained 3 bases not matched to a gene. The CDR3 reads CASRQGEYEQYF. As DNA, the CDR3 is TGCGCCAGCAGGCAGGGGGAATACGAGCAGTACTTC. The full variable domain, with the rest looked up from reference TRBV5-1 and TRBJ2-7, is KAGVTQTPRYLIKTRGQQVTLSCSPISGHRSVSWYQQTPGQGLQFLFEYFSETQRNKGNFPGRFSGRQFSNSRSEMNVSTLELGDSALYLCASRQGEYEQYFGPGTRLTVT.

The V gene is TRBV11-2, the J gene TRBJ2-7, with D possibly matching TRBD2 (6 bases). Trimming cost V 5 bases and J 6 bases, with 17 bases left between them. The CDR3 contains 14 residues. CDR1 SGHAT and CDR2 FQNNGV come from the germline V gene. The CDR3 region has the DNA TGTGCCAGCAGCGCGGGACCGCTGGGAAGCGAGCAGTACTTC. It is translated as CASSAGPLGSEQYF.

The chain joins TRBV5-1 to TRBJ1-2; 7 bases match TRBD1. The CDR3 is made up of 15 amino acids. V was clipped by 6 bases and J by 0 bases; unmatched bases: 8. Germline V gene data show CDR1 as SGHRS and CDR2 as YFSETQ. The CDR3 nucleotides read TGCGCCAGCACCGCCGGCAGGGGGGCTAACTATGGCTACACCTTC. Its protein product is CASTAGRGANYGYTF.